Listed below are T cell receptor beta chains from one sample, sequenced in a study of blood T cell repertoires in COVID-19. The repertoire was sequenced with immunoSEQ multiplex PCR; TCRdb's copy has only in-frame clones and lacks some. The sample shows approximately 72,000 clones, 70% to 90% of them seen only once. The sequencing input was peripheral blood. Source of these receptors: a man aged 50 to 60 with acute or convalescent COVID-19. Each CDR3 is given with its conserved first and last residue. The order of the fields is V gene, J gene, CDR3 protein.

TRBV23-1,TRBJ2-1,CASSQSCPRAGKTYNEQFF
TRBV27,TRBJ2-3,CASAILAGVPSTDTQYF
TRBV7-6,TRBJ1-6,CASSLGAGVNSPLHF
TRBV5-1,TRBJ2-7,CASSLDGYTYEQYF
TRBV3-1/TRBV3-2,TRBJ2-3,CASSTTGGGSDTQYF
TRBV24-1,TRBJ1-1,CATSDAGGDEAFF
TRBV5-5,TRBJ1-2,CASSLEGGGGGYGYTF
TRBV11-3,TRBJ2-1,CASSRRTEGEQFF
TRBV2,TRBJ2-1,CASSEYRTNEQFF
TRBV24-1,TRBJ2-1,CATSDPTGEVYNEQFF
TRBV19,TRBJ1-6,CASTAQHPYNSPLHF
TRBV27,TRBJ2-7,CASSPGTPVPYEQYF
TRBV6-5,TRBJ1-5,CASRRLRGNQPQHF
TRBV5-1,TRBJ2-3,CASSWGLAGGSVTDTQYF
TRBV25-1,TRBJ2-4,CASSPPQGGGFNIQYF
TRBV6-5,TRBJ1-1,CASSPLGTANTEAFF
TRBV19,TRBJ2-3,CASLGLAGGPSTDTQYF
TRBV30,TRBJ2-7,CAWSDRVHGEQYF
TRBV9,TRBJ1-3,CASTPGGGNTIYF
TRBV7-9,TRBJ1-5,CASGGGADRNQPQHF
TRBV6-2/TRBV6-3,TRBJ2-2,CASSLFGRALGTGELFF
TRBV5-1,TRBJ2-5,CASSLDQGLETQYF
TRBV11-1,TRBJ2-4,CASSPDRNIQYF
TRBV23-1,TRBJ2-3,CASSYSGTGGADTQYF
TRBV6-5,TRBJ2-1,CASSLIREPYNEQFF
TRBV6-1,TRBJ1-4,CASSERGRGNEKLFF
TRBV29-1,TRBJ1-1,CSVWGGNTEAFF
TRBV18,TRBJ2-7,CASSPPGNSGVLYF
TRBV30,TRBJ1-1,CAWSKTHTEAFF
TRBV7-9,TRBJ2-5,CASSSTSGGALGETQYF
TRBV6-5,TRBJ2-3,CASSYAGGLTDTQYF
TRBV18,TRBJ1-4,CASSPDLQLTNEKLFF
TRBV5-4,TRBJ1-2,CASSPGDYGYTF
TRBV6-1,TRBJ2-1,CASSEMPTGRNEQFF
TRBV24-1,TRBJ2-7,CATSDSGPAGEQYF
TRBV19,TRBJ2-7,CASSTPTGTFSYEQYF
TRBV29-1,TRBJ2-1,CSTGGQSTYNEQFF
TRBV3-1/TRBV3-2,TRBJ1-2,CASSQVAGGAGYTF
TRBV4-2,TRBJ2-7,CASSPNWEGGWQYF
TRBV28,TRBJ2-5,CASWGQGKEETQYF
TRBV6-5,TRBJ1-2,CASSRQGGDYGYTF
TRBV9,TRBJ2-5,CASSVAETQYF
TRBV7-8,TRBJ2-7,CASSLARAGGEQYF
TRBV10-3,TRBJ1-4,CAISGEGAEKLFF
TRBV6-5,TRBJ1-1,CASTVTGGITEAFF
TRBV9,TRBJ2-3,CASSVEASRRSDTQYF
TRBV7-9,TRBJ1-2,CASSPRAFGYTF
TRBV6-6,TRBJ2-1,CATSGGWGNEQFF
TRBV19,TRBJ1-2,CASKIQGRHDDYTF
TRBV9,TRBJ2-2,CASSVDGGLNTGELFF
TRBV10-3,TRBJ2-7,CAISSTGGAYEQYF
TRBV3-1/TRBV3-2,TRBJ2-5,CASSQVLAGGQSETQYF
TRBV20-1,TRBJ1-1,CSASPSGLMNTEAFF
TRBV25-1,TRBJ1-3,CASREQGSGNTIYF
TRBV5-1,TRBJ2-1,CASSLTLAGSNEQFF
TRBV7-2,TRBJ1-1,CASSPPQVGTEAFF